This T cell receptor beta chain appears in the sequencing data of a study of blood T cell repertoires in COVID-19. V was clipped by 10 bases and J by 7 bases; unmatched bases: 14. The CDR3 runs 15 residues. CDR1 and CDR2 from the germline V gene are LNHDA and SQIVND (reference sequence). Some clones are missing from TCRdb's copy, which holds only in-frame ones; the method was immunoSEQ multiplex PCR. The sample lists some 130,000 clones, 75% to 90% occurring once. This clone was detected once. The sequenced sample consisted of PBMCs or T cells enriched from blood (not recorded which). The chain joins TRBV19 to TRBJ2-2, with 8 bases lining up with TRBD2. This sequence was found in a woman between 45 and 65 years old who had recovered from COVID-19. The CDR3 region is CATSQRGPIVGELFF. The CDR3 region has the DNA TGTGCCACCAGCCAGCGGGGGCCGATTGTCGGGGAGCTGTTTTTT.